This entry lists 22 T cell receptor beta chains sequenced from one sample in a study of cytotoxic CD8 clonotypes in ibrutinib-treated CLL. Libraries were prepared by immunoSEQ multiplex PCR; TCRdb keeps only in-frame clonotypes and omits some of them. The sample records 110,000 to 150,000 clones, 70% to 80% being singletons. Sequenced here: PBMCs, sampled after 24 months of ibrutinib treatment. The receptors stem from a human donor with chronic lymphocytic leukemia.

Here the CDR3 DNA reads TGTGCCAGCAGTGGTGTAGCGGGAGAGGGCAATGAGCAGTTCTTC. It translates to CASSGVAGEGNEQFF. The V and J genes are TRBV6-5 and TRBJ2-1, with 9 bases aligning to TRBD2. CDR1 and CDR2 (germline): MNHEY, SVGAGI. V lost 5 bases and J lost 6; bases outside the gene matches: 8. The CDR3 is 15 residues long.

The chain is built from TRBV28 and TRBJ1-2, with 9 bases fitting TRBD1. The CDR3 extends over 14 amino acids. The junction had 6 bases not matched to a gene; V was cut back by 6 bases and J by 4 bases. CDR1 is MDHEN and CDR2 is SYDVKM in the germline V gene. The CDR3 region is CASSRDRVSYGYTF. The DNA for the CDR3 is TGTGCCAGCAGCCGGGACAGGGTCAGCTATGGCTACACCTTC.

The DNA for the CDR3 is TGTGCCAGCAGCTCCGGGGCCCACTCTGGGGCCAACGTCCTGACTTTC. This sequence encodes CASSSGAHSGANVLTF. V is TRBV7-3 and J is TRBJ2-6, with D perhaps given as TRBD1 or TRBD2 (5 bases each). Germline V lookup: CDR1 SGHTA, CDR2 FQGTGA. Trimming removed 4 bases at V and 0 bases at J, with 10 bases between. The CDR3 is 16 amino acids.

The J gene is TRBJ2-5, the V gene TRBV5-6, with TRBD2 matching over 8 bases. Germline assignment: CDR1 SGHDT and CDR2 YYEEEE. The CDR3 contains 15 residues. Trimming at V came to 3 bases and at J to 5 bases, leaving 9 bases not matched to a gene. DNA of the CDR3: TGTGCCAGCAGCTCCCCCGGGGGGGCGGGGGAGACCCAGTACTTC. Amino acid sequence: CASSSPGGAGETQYF.

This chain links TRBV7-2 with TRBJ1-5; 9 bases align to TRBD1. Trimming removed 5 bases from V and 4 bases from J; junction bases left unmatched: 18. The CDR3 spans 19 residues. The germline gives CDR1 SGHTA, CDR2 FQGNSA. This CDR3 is CASSTRGGDGTGQNQPQHF. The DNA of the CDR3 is TGTGCCAGCAGCACCAGGGGGGGAGATGGGACAGGGCAAAATCAGCCCCAGCATTTT.

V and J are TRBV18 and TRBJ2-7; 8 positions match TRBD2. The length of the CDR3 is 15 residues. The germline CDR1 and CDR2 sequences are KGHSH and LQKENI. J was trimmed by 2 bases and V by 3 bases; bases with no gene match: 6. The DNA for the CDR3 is TGTGCCAGCTCACCGCCTGTCGGGAGGGCCTACGAGCAGTACTTC. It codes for CASSPPVGRAYEQYF. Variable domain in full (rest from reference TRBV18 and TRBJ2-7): NAGVMQNPRHLVRRRGQEARLRCSPMKGHSHVYWYRQLPEEGLKFMVYLQKENIIDESGMPKERFSAEFPKEGPSILRIQQVVRGDSAAYFCASSPPVGRAYEQYFGPGTRLTVT.

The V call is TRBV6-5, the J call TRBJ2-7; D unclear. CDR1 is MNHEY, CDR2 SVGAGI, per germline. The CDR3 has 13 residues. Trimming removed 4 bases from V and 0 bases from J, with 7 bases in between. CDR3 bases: TGTGCCAGCAGTTTAGGTGTCTCCTACGAGCAGTACTTC. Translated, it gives CASSLGVSYEQYF.

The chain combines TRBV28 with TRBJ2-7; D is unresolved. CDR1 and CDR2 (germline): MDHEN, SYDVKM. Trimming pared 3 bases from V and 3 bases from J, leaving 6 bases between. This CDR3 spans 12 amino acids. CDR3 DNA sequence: TGTGCCAGCAGTTTTTCGGACTACGAGCAGTACTTC. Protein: CASSFSDYEQYF. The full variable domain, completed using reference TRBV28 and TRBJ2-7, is DVKVTQSSRYLVKRTGEKVFLECVQDMDHENMFWYRQDPGLGLRLIYFSYDVKMKEKGDIPEGYSVSREKKERFSLILESASTNQTSMYLCASSFSDYEQYFGPGTRLTVT.

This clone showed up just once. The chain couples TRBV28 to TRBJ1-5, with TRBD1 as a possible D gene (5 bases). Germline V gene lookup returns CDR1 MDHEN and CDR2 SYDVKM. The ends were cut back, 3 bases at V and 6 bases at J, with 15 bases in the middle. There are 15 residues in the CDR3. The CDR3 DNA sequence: TGTGCCAGCAGTTTGAGGGGTGTTTCGGGTCAGCCCCAGCATTTT. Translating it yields CASSLRGVSGQPQHF.

The CDR3 sequence is CASSIADRGAEAFF. The CDR3 region has the DNA TGTGCCAGTAGTATAGCGGACAGGGGGGCTGAAGCTTTCTTT. The chain couples TRBV19 to TRBJ1-1, with 10 bases fitting TRBD1. CDR3 length equals 14 residues. The germline gives CDR1 LNHDA, CDR2 SQIVND (reference sequence). V lost 1 base and J lost 6; bases outside the gene matches: 2.

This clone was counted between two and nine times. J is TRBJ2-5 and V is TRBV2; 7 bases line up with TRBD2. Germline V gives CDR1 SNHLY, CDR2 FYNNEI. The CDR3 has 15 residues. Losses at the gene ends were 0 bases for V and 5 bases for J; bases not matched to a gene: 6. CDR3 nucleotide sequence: TGTGCCAGCAGTGAAGCGGGCGGGGGAACGGAGACCCAGTACTTC. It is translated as CASSEAGGGTETQYF.

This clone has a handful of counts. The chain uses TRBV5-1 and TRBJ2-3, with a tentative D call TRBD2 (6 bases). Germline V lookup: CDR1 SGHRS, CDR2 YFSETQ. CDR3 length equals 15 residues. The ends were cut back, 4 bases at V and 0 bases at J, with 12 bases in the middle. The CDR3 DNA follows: TGCGCCAGCAGCCCGGGGGTAGCTAGCACAGATACGCAGTATTTT. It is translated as CASSPGVASTDTQYF.

CDR3 loop: CASSLPGSETQYF. The CDR3 coding sequence is TGTGCCAGCAGCTTACCCGGTAGTGAGACCCAGTACTTC. The chain recombines TRBV7-3 with TRBJ2-5; unclear D gene. Between the trimmed V and J ends, which lost 2 bases and 5 bases, there was a span of 9 bases. Germline V gene sequence: CDR1 SGHTA, CDR2 FQGTGA. The CDR3 is made up of 13 amino acids.

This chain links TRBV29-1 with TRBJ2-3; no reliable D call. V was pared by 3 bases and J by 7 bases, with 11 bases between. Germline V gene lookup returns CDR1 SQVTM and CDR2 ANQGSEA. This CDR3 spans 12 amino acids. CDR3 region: CSVDPGVYTQYF. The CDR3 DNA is TGCAGCGTTGATCCTGGGGTGTATACGCAGTATTTT.

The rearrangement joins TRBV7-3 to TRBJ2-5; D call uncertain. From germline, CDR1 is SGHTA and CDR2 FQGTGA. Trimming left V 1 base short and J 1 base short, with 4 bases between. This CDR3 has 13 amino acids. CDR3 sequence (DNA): TGTGCCAGCAGCTTAAACAGCCAAGAGACCCAGTACTTC. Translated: CASSLNSQETQYF.

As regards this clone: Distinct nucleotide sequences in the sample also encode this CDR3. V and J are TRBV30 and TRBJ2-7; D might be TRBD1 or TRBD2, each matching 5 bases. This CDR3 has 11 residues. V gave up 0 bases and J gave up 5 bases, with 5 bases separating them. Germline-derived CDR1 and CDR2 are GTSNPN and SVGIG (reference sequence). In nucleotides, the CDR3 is TGTGCCTGGAGTGTGGGGGACGAGCAGTACTTC. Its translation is CAWSVGDEQYF.

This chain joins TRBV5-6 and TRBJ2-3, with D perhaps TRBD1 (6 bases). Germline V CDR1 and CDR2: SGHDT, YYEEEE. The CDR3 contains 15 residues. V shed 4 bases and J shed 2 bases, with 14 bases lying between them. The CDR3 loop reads CASSPRTVPTDTQYF. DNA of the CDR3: TGTGCCAGCAGCCCCCGGACAGTACCCACAGATACGCAGTATTTT.

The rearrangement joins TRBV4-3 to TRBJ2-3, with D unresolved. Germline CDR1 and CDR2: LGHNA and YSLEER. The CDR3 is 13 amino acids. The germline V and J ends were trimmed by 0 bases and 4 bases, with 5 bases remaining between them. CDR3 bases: TGCGCCAGCAGCCAAGATCTAGCAGATACGCAGTATTTT. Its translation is CASSQDLADTQYF.

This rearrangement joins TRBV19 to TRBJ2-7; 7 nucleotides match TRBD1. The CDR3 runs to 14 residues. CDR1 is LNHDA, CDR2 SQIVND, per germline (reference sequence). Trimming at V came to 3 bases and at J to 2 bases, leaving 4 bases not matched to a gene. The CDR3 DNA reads TGTGCCAGTAGTATGGGGGACAGAGCCTACGAGCAGTACTTC. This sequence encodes CASSMGDRAYEQYF.

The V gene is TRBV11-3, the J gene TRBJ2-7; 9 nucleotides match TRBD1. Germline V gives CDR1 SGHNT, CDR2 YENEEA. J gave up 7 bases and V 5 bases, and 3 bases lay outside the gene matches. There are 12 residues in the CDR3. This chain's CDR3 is CASSPTGGEQYF. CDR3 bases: TGTGCCAGCAGCCCGACAGGGGGTGAGCAGTACTTC.

The CDR3 region has the DNA TGTGCCAGCAGCTTAGCTCAGGGGGGTTTCGGCGGCTACACCTTC. Amino acids: CASSLAQGGFGGYTF. V gene TRBV7-2 combines with J gene TRBJ1-2; 7 bases are shared with TRBD1. The V segment lost 0 bases and the J segment 8 bases; nucleotides outside the gene matches: 9. Germline lookup yields CDR1 SGHTA and CDR2 FQGNSA. The CDR3 totals 15 residues.

CDR3 nucleotide sequence: TGCGCCAGCAGCTTGGGTTCTAGCGCTTGGTCCGAGACCCAGTACTTC. The encoded protein is CASSLGSSAWSETQYF. The chain recombines TRBV5-1 with TRBJ2-5; perhaps TRBD2 as D (6 bases). The ends were cut back, 0 bases at V and 5 bases at J, with 17 bases in the middle. This CDR3 comprises 16 residues. Germline loops: CDR1 SGHRS, CDR2 YFSETQ.